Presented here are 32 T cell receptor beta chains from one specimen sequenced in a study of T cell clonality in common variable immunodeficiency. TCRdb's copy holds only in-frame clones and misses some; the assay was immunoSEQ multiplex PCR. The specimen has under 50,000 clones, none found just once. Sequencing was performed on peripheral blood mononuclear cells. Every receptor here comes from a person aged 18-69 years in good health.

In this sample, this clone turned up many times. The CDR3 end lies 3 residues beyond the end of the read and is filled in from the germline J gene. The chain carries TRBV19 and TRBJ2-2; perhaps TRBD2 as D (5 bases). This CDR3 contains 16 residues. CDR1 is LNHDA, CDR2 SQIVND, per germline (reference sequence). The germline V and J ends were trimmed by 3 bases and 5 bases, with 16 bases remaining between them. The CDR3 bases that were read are TGTGCCAGTAGTATCGGACTCTTAAGAGGGACCGGGGAG. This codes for CASSIGLLRGTGE. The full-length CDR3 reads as CASSIGLLRGTGELFF.

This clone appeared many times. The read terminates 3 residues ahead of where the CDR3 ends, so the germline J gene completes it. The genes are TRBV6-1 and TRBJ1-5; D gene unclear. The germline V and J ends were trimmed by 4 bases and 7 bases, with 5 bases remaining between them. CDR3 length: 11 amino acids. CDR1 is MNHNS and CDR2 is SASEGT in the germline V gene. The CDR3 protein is CASSARQPQHF. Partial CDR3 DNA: TGTGCCAGCAGTGCCAGACAGCCC.

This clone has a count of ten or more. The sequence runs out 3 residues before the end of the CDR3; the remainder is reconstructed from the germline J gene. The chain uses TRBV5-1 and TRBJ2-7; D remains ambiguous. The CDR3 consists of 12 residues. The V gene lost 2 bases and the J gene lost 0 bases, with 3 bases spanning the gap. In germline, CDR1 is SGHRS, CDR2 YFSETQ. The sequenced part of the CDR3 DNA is TGCGCCAGCAGCTTCCTCTCCTACGAG. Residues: CASSFLSYE. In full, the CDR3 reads CASSFLSYEQYF. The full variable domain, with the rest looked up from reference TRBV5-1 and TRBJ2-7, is KAGVTQTPRYLIKTRGQQVTLSCSPISGHRSVSWYQQTPGQGLQFLFEYFSETQRNKGNFPGRFSGRQFSNSRSEMNVSTLELGDSALYLCASSFLSYEQYFGPGTRLTVT.

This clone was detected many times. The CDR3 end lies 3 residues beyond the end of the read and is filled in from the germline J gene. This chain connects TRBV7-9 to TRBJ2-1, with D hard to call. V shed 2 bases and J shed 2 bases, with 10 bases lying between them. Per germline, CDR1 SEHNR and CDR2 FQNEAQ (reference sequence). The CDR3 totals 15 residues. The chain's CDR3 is CASSLKATTYNEQFF. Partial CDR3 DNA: TGTGCCAGCAGCTTAAAAGCGACCACCTACAATGAG.

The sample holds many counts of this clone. The CDR3 DNA, read in part, is TGTGCCAGCAGCCAAGATCCCCGGGCCCCCGGCCTGGGGGGCAATGAG. This encodes CASSQDPRAPGLGGNE. The complete CDR3 sequence is CASSQDPRAPGLGGNEQFF. The rearrangement uses TRBV14 and TRBJ2-1; tentatively, D is TRBD2 (6 bases). The read comes to an end 3 residues before the CDR3 does, leaving the germline J gene to fill in the end. Germline CDR1 is SGHDN and CDR2 is FVKESK. V lost 0 bases to trimming and J lost 6 bases, with 24 bases between them. CDR3 size: 19 residues.

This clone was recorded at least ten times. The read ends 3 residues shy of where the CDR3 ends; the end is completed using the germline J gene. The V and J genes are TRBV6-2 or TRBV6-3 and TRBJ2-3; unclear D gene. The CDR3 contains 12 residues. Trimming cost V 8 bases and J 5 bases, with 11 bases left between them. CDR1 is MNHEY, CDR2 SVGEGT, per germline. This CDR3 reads CASALVEDTQYF. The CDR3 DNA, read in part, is TGTGCCAGCGCGCTGGTCGAAGATACG.

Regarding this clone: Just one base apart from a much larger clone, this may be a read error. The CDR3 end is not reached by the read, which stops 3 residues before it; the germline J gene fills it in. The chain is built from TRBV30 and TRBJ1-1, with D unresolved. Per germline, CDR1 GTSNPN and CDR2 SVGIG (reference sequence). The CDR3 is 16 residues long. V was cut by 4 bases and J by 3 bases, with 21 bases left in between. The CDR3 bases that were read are TGTGCCTGGATCACCACCCCATCTACCTTGGACACTGAA. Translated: CAWITTPSTLDTE. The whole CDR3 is CAWITTPSTLDTEAFF.

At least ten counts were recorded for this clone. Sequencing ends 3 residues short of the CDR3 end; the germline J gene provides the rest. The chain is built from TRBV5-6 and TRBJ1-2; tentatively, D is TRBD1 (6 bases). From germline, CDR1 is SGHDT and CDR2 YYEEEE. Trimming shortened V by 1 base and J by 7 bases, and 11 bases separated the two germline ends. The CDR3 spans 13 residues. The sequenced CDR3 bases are TGTGCCAGCAGCTTGACAGGGAGGAGTGGC. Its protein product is CASSLTGRSG. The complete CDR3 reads CASSLTGRSGYTF.

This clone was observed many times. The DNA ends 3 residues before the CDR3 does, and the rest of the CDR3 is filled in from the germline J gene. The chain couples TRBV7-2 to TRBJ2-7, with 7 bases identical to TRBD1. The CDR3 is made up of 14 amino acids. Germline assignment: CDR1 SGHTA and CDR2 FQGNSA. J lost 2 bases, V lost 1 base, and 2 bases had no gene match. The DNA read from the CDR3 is TGTGCCAGCAGCTTAGACAGGGGCCCCTACGAG. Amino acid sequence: CASSLDRGPYE. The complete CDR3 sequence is CASSLDRGPYEQYF.

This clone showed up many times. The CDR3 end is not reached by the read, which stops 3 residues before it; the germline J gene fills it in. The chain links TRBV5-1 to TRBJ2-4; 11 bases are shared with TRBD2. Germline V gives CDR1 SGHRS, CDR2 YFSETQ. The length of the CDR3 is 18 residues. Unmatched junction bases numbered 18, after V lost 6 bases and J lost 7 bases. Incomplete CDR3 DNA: TGCGCCAGCACCCCCACTAGCGGGGGAGCCGTGGCGGGGAACATT. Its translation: CASTPTSGGAVAGNI. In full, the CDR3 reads CASTPTSGGAVAGNIQYF. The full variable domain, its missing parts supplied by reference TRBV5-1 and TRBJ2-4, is KAGVTQTPRYLIKTRGQQVTLSCSPISGHRSVSWYQQTPGQGLQFLFEYFSETQRNKGNFPGRFSGRQFSNSRSEMNVSTLELGDSALYLCASTPTSGGAVAGNIQYFGAGTRLSVL.

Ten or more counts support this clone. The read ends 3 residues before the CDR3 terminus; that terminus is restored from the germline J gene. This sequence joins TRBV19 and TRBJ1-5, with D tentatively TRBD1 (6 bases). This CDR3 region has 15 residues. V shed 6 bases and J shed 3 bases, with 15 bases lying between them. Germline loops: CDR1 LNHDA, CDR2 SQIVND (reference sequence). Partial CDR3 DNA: TGTGCCAGTAGCGATATCGGACAGCCCAATCAGCCC. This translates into CASSDIGQPNQP. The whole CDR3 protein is CASSDIGQPNQPQHF.

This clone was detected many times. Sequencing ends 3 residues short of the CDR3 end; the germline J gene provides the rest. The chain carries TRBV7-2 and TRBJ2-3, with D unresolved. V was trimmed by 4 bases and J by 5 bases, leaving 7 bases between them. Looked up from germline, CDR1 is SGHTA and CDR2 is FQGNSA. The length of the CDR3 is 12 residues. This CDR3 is CASSSRVDTQYF. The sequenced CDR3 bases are TGTGCCAGCAGCTCCAGAGTAGATACG.

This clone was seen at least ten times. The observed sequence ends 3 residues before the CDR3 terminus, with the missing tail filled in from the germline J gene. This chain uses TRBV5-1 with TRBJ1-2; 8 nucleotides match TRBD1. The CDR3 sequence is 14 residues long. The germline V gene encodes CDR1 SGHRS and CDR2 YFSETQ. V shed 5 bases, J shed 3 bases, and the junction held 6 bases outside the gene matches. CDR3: CASSSDRGDYGYTF. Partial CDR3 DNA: TGCGCCAGCAGTTCTGACAGGGGTGACTATGGC.

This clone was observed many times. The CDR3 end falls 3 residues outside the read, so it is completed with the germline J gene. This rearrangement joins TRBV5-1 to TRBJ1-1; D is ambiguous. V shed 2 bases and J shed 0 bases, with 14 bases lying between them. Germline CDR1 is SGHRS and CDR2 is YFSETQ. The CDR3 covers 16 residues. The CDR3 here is CASSLRRGAMNTEAFF. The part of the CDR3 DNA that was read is TGCGCCAGCAGCTTACGCCGGGGAGCAATGAACACTGAA.

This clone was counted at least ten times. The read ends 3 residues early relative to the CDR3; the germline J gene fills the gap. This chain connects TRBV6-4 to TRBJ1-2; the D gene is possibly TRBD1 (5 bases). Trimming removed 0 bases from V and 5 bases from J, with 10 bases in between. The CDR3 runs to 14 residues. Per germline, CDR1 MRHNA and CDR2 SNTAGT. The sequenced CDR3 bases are TGTGCCAGCAGTGACTCCTCCAGGGCGTATGGC. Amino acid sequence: CASSDSSRAYG. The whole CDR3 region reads CASSDSSRAYGYTF.

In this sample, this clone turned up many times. CDR3 bases read: TGTGCCAGCAGCTTTGGGGGGAAGAGCTCCTACGAG. Residues: CASSFGGKSSYE. The entire CDR3 reads CASSFGGKSSYEQYF. The chain has TRBV5-4 and TRBJ2-7; weak D call: TRBD2 (6 bases). From the germline J gene comes the end of the CDR3, since the read stops 3 residues before it. The germline V and J ends were trimmed by 2 bases and 0 bases, with 12 bases remaining between them. CDR1 is SGHNT and CDR2 is YYREEE in the germline V gene (reference sequence). The CDR3 contains 15 residues.

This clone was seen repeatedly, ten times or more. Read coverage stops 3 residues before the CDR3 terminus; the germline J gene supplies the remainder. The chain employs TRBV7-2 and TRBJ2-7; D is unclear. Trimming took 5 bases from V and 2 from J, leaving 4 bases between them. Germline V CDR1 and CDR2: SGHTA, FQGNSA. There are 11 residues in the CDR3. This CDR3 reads CASSVTYEQYF. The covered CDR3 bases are TGTGCCAGCAGCGTAACCTACGAG.

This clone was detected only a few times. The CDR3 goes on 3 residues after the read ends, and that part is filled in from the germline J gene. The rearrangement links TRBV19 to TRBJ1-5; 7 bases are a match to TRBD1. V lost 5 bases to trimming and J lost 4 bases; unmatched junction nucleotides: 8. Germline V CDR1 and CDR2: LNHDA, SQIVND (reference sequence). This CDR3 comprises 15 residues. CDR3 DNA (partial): TGTGCCAGTAGTCCCACAGGGGTGGGGAATCAGCCC. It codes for CASSPTGVGNQP. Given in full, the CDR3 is CASSPTGVGNQPQHF.

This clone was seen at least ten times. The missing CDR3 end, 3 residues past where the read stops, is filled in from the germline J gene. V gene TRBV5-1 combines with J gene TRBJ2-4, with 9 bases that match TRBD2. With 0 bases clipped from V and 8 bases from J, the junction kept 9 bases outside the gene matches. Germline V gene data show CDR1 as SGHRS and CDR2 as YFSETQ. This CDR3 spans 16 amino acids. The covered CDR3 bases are TGCGCCAGCAGCTTGGAGGTAGCGGGAGCTATGGACATT. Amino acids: CASSLEVAGAMDI. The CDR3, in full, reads CASSLEVAGAMDIQYF.

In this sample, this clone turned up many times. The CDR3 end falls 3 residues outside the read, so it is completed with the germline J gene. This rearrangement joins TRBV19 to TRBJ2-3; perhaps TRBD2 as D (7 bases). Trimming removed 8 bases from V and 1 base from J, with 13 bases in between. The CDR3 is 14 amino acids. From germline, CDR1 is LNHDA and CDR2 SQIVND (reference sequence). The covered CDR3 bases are TGTGCCAGTTGGGGAGGGGGGGGCACAGATACG. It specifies CASWGGGGTDT. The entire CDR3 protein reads CASWGGGGTDTQYF.

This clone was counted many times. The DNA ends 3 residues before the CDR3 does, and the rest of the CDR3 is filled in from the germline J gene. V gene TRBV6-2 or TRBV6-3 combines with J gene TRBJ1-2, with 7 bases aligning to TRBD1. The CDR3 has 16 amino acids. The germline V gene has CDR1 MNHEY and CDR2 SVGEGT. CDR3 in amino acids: CDRFLRATGRHYGYTF. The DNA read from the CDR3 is TGTGATCGCTTCTTAAGAGCGACAGGGAGGCACTATGGC.

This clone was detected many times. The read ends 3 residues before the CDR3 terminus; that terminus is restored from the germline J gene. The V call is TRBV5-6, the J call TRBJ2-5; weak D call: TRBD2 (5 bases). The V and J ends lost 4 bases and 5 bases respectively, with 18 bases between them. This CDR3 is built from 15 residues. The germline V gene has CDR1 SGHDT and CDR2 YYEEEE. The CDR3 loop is CASSGGAGGWETQYF. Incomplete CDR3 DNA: TGTGCCAGCAGCGGAGGTGCGGGCGGGTGGGAGACC.

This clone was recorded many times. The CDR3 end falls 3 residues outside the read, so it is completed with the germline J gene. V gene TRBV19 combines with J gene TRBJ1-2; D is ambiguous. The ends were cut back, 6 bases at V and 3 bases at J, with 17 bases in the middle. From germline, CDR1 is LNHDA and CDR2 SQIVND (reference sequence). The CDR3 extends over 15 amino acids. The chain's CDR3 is CASRTSYGVDYGYTF. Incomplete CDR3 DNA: TGTGCCAGTAGGACTTCATACGGGGTGGACTATGGC.

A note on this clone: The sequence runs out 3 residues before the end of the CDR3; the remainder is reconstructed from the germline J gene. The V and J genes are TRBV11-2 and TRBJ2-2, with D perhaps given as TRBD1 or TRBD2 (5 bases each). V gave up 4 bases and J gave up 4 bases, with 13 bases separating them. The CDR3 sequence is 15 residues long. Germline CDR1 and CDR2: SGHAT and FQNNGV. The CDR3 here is CASSSSRGGTGELFF. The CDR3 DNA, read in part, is TGTGCCAGCAGCTCCTCGAGGGGTGGCACCGGGGAG.

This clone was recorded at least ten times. The part of the CDR3 DNA that was read is TGTGCCAGCAGTTACGGATCGGAACTCAGGGATGGC. Translated, it gives CASSYGSELRDG. The full-length CDR3 reads as CASSYGSELRDGYTF. The gene calls are TRBV6-2 or TRBV6-3 and TRBJ1-2, with D tentatively TRBD1 (5 bases). The sequenced fragment ends 3 residues before the CDR3 boundary, so the rest is inferred from the germline J gene. The CDR3 extends over 15 amino acids. With 2 bases removed from V and 6 bases from J, the gap between germline ends came to 16 bases. The germline CDR1 and CDR2 sequences are MNHEY and SVGEGT.

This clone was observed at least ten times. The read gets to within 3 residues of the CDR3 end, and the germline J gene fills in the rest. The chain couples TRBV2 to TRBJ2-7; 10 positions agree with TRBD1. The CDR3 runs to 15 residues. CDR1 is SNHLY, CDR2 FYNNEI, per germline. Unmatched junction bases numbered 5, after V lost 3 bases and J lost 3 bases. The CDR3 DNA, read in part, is TGTGCCAGCAGTGATCCGCGGACAGGGGGCTACGAG. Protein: CASSDPRTGGYE. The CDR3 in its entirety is CASSDPRTGGYEQYF.

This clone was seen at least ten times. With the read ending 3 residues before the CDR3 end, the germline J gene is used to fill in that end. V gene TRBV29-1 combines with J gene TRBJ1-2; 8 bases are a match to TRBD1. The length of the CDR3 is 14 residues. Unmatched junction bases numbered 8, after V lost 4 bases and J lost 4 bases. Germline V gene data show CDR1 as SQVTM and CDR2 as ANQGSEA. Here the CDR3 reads CSVAIGQGAYGYTF. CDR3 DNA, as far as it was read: TGCAGCGTTGCTATTGGGCAGGGGGCCTATGGC. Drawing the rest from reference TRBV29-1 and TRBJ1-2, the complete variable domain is SAVISQKPSRDICQRGTSLTIQCQVDSQVTMMFWYRQQPGQSLTLIATANQGSEATYESGFVIDKFPISRPNLTFSTLTVSNMSPEDSSIYLCSVAIGQGAYGYTFGSGTRLTVV.

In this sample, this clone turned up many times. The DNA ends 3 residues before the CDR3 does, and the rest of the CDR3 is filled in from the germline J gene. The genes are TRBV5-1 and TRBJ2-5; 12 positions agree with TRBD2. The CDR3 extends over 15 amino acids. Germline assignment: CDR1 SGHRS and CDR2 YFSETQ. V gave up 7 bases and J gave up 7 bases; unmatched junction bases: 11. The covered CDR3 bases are TGCGCCAGCTGTGAGGCTAGCGGGAGGGCTGGGACC. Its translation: CASCEASGRAGT. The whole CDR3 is CASCEASGRAGTQYF.

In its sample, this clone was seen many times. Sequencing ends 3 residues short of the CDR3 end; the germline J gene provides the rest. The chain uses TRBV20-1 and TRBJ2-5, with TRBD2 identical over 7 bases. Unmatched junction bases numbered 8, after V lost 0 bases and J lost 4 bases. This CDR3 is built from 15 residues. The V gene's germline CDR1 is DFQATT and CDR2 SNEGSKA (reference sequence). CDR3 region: CSARDRGRGGETQYF. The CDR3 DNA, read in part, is TGCAGTGCTAGAGATCGCGGGAGAGGTGGAGAGACC.

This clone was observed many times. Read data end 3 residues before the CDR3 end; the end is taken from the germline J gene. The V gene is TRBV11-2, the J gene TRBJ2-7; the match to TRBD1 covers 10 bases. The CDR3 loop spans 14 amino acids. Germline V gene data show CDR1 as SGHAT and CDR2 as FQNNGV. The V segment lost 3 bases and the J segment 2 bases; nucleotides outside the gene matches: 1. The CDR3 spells CASSFGTGAYEQYF. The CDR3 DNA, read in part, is TGTGCCAGCAGCTTCGGGACAGGGGCCTACGAG.

This CDR3 reads CASSPDRGNDYTF. Incomplete CDR3 DNA: TGTGCCAGCAGCCCGGATCGGGGAAATGAC. This chain links TRBV7-2 with TRBJ1-2, with no clear D. Read coverage stops 3 residues before the CDR3 terminus; the germline J gene supplies the remainder. Germline-derived CDR1 and CDR2 are SGHTA and FQGNSA. The CDR3 runs 13 residues.

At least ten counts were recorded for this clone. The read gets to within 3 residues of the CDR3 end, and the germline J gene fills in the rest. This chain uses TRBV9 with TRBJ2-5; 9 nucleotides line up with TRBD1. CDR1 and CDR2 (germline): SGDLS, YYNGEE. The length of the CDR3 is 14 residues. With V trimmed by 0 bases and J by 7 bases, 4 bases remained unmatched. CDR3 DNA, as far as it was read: TGTGCCAGCAGCGTAGAGGGACAGGGCGGGACC. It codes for CASSVEGQGGT. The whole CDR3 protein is CASSVEGQGGTQYF.